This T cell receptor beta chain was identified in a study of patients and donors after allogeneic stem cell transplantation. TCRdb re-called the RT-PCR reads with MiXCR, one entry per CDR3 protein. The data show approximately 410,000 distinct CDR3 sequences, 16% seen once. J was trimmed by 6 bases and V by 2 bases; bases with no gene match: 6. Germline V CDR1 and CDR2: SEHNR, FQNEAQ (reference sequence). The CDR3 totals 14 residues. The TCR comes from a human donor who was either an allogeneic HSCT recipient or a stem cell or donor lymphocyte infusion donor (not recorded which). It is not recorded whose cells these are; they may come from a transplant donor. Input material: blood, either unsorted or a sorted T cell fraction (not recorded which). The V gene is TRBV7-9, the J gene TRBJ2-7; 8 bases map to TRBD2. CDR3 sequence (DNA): TGTGCCAGCAGCTTAAGAGCGGGGGATGGCGAGCAGTACTTC. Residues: CASSLRAGDGEQYF. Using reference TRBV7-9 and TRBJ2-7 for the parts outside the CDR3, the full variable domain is DTGVSQNPRHKITKRGQNVTFRCDPISEHNRLYWYRQTLGQGPEFLTYFQNEAQLEKSRLLSDRFSAERPKGSFSTLEIQRTEQGDSAMYLCASSLRAGDGEQYFGPGTRLTVT.